The 5 T cell receptor beta chains reported below all come from one sample, sequenced in a study of a mutant IDH1 vaccine in newly diagnosed glioma. Using immunoSEQ multiplex PCR, the repertoire was profiled, and TCRdb retains in-frame clones only, with some absent. The sample holds 60,000 to 75,000 clones; about four fifths are singletons and the top ten take 4.6%. The time point was: baseline, week 1 (first vaccination visit). Documented treatment: pre-vaccination baseline after standard-of-care therapy. The material was peripheral blood mononuclear cells (PBMCs), obtained from a glioma patient treated with radiotherapy, temozolomide or both. These receptors were taken from a woman under 30 with glioma. Some clones in this sample may be carry-over from other donors' samples.

This chain joins TRBV7-6 and TRBJ1-2, with a weak D call TRBD1 (5 bases). Trimming removed 2 bases from V and 3 bases from J, with 10 bases in between. The CDR3 spans 14 residues. Germline assignment: CDR1 SGHVS and CDR2 FNYEAQ. The chain's CDR3 is CASSLIGTDYGYTF. The CDR3 DNA reads TGTGCCAGCAGCTTAATCGGGACGGACTATGGCTACACCTTC.

The V and J genes are TRBV19 and TRBJ1-1; 7 bases agree with TRBD1. V dropped 7 bases and J dropped 4; count of bases not matched to a gene: 9. There are 14 residues in the CDR3. The V gene's germline CDR1 is LNHDA and CDR2 SQIVND (reference sequence). DNA of the CDR3: TGTGCCAGTACCGAGACAGGGCGGGGCACTGAAGCTTTCTTT. Protein: CASTETGRGTEAFF.

V usage is TRBV5-4 and J usage is TRBJ2-3; no reliable D call. The CDR3 sequence is 14 residues long. The V end lost 5 bases, the J end lost 0 bases, and 10 bases lay between the germline ends. CDR1 and CDR2 from the germline V gene are SGHNT and YYREEE (reference sequence). CDR3 coding DNA: TGTGCCAGCAGGACCCGAACTAGCACAGATACGCAGTATTTT. It codes for CASRTRTSTDTQYF. Based on the CDR3 plus reference TRBV5-4 and TRBJ2-3, the full variable domain is ETGVTQSPTHLIKTRGQQVTLRCSSQSGHNTVSWYQQALGQGPQFIFQYYREEENGRGNFPPRFSGLQFPNYSSELNVNALELDDSALYLCASRTRTSTDTQYFGPGTRLTVL.

The chain couples TRBV11-2 to TRBJ2-4; no definite D call. The ends were cut back, 6 bases at V and 3 bases at J, with 3 bases in the middle. The V gene's germline CDR1 is SGHAT and CDR2 FQNNGV. CDR3 length: 11 residues. CDR3 region: CASRGKNIQYF. In nucleotides, the CDR3 is TGTGCCAGCAGAGGCAAAAACATTCAGTACTTC.

J is TRBJ1-5 and V is TRBV18; D remains ambiguous. This CDR3 has 16 residues. Trimming pared 5 bases from V and 0 bases from J, leaving 14 bases between. Germline V gene sequence: CDR1 KGHSH, CDR2 LQKENI. The CDR3, as DNA: TGTGCCAGCTCATCAACAGAGTTCCTTAGCAATCAGCCCCAGCATTTT. Its protein product is CASSSTEFLSNQPQHF.